This T cell receptor beta chain is drawn from a study of beta chain features in type 1 diabetes. General study points: PCR might show a preference for shorter templates, equally across patients and controls. VDJ junctions sequenced from type 1 diabetes patients showed fewer insertions and more deletions. Patients with Type 1 diabetes showed moderately but significantly shorter TCRB CDR3s in all four CD4+ subsets.

Purities over 98% were achieved in all sorted populations. Comments on this clone: Its antigen is still unknown.

The whole isolated RNA underwent reverse transcription, so sequencing captured expressed TCRB transcripts. Assay used: immunoSEQ multiplex PCR; TCRdb lists only in-frame clones, some missing. The sample shows about 650,000 clones, roughly an eighth of them seen only once. Germline V gene lookup returns CDR1 SGHRS and CDR2 YFSETQ. There are 16 residues in the CDR3. V lost 0 bases and J lost 0, with 10 bases in between. This chain connects TRBV5-1 to TRBJ1-3; no definite D call. The TCR sequence derives from a man aged 25 to 40 with type 1 diabetes. Specimen: naive CD4+ T cells from blood. The CDR3 DNA sequence: TGCGCCAGCAGCTTGGATACTGCCGACTCTGGAAACACCATATATTTT. Protein: CASSLDTADSGNTIYF.